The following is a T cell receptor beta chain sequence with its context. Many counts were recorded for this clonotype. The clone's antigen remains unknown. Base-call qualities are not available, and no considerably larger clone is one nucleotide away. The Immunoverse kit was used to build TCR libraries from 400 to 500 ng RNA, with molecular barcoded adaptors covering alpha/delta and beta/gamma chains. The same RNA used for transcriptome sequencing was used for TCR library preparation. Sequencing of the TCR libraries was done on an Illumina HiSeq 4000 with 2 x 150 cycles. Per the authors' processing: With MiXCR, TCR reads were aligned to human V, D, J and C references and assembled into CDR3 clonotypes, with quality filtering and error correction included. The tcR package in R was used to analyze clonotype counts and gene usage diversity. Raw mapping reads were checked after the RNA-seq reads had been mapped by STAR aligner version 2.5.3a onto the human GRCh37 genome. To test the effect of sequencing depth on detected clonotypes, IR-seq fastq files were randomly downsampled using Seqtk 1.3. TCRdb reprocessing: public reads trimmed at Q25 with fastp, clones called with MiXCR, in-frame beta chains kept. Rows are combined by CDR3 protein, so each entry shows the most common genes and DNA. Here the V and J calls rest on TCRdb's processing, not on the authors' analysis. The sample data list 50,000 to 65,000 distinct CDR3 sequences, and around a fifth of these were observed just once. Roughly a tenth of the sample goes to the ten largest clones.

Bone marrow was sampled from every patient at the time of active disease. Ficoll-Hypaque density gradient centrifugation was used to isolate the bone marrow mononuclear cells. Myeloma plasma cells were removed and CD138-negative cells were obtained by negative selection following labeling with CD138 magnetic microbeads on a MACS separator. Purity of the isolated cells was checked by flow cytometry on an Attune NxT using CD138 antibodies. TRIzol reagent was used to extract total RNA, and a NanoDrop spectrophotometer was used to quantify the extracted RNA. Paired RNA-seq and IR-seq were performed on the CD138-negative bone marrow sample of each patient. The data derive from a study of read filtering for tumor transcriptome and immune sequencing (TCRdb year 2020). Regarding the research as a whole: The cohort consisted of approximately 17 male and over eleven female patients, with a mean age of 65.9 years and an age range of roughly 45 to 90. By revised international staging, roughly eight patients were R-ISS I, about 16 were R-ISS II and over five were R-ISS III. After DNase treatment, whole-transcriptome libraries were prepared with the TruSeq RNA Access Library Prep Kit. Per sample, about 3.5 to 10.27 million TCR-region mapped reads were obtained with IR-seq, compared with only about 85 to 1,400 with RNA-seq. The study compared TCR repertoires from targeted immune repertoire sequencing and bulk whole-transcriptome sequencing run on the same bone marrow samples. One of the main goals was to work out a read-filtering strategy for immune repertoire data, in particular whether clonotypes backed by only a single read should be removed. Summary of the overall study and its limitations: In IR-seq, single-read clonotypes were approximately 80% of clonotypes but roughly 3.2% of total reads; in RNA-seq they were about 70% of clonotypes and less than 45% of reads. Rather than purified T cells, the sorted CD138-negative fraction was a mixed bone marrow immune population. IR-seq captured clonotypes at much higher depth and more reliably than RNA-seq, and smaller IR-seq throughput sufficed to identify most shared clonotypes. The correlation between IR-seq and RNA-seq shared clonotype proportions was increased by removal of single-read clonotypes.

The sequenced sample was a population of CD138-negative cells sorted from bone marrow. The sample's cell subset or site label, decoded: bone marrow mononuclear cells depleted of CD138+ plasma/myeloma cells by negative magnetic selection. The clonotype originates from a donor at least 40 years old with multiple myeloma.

The encoded CDR3 is CSVAGETGANVLTF. The nucleotides read TGCAGCGTCGCTGGGGAAACCGGGGCCAACGTCCTGACTTTC. The chain employs TRBV29-1 and TRBJ2-6; the D gene assignment is ambiguous. From a lookup of the germline V gene, CDR1 and CDR2 are SQVTM and ANQGSEA. V loses 6 bases of germline sequence and J loses 4 bases, and the interval between the two ends is 13 bases. The CDR3 measures 14 amino acids from cysteine to phenylalanine. Only CDR3 DNA is held: 42 bases, read in frame from base 1.